This entry lists 14 T cell receptor beta chains sequenced from one sample in a study of blood T cell repertoires in COVID-19. Sequencing was performed with immunoSEQ multiplex PCR; in TCRdb, only in-frame clones are kept and a portion is missing. The sample lists about 160,000 clones, around 90% seen once, with 3.5% to 4.5% in the top ten. The sequenced material came from peripheral blood. These receptors were collected from a woman aged 60-75 years with active or convalescent COVID-19.

The genes are TRBV7-9 and TRBJ1-2, with D unclear. CDR3 size: 15 residues. Germline CDR1 SEHNR, CDR2 FQNEAQ (reference sequence). Between the trimmed V and J ends, which lost 5 bases and 6 bases, there was a span of 19 bases. The CDR3 here is CASSHTDRRLDGYTF. CDR3 in DNA: TGTGCCAGCAGCCATACGGATCGGCGGCTGGATGGCTACACCTTC.

The chain combines TRBV4-1 with TRBJ2-7, with 8 bases lining up with TRBD1. This CDR3 is 15 amino acids long. Germline V gene data show CDR1 as MGHRA and CDR2 as YSYEKL. V trimming: 0 bases; J trimming: 2 bases; junction bases outside the gene matches: 3. The CDR3 region is CASSQDWTGTYEQYF. For the CDR3, the DNA is TGCGCCAGCAGCCAAGATTGGACAGGGACCTACGAGCAGTACTTC.

The chain has TRBV7-2 and TRBJ2-6; no definite D call. Looked up from germline, CDR1 is SGHTA and CDR2 is FQGNSA. The ends were cut back, 1 base at V and 3 bases at J, with 7 bases in the middle. The CDR3 sequence is 15 residues long. Here the CDR3 reads CASSLGSGGANVLTF. DNA of the CDR3: TGTGCCAGCAGCTTAGGGTCCGGTGGGGCCAACGTCCTGACTTTC. Full variable domain (rest looked up from reference TRBV7-2 and TRBJ2-6): GAGVSQSPSNKVTEKGKDVELRCDPISGHTALYWYRQSLGQGLEFLIYFQGNSAPDKSGLPSDRFSAERTGGSVSTLTIQRTQQEDSAVYLCASSLGSGGANVLTFGAGSRLTVL.

This sequence joins TRBV5-8 and TRBJ1-5, with 7 bases fitting TRBD1. J gave up 7 bases and V 4 bases, and 8 bases lay outside the gene matches. The CDR3 length is 14 residues. CDR1 is SGHTS and CDR2 is YDEGEE in the germline V gene. CDR3 nucleotide sequence: TGTGCCAGCAGCGAGAGACAGGGTAGACAGCCCCAGCATTTT. Residues: CASSERQGRQPQHF.

The chain links TRBV4-1 to TRBJ1-3; 9 bases are shared with TRBD1. Germline-derived CDR1 and CDR2 are MGHRA and YSYEKL. The CDR3 spans 15 residues. With 5 bases clipped from V and 3 bases from J, the junction kept 5 bases outside the gene matches. The CDR3 is CASSRGQGNGNTIYF. The CDR3 DNA reads as TGCGCCAGCAGCAGGGGACAGGGCAATGGAAACACCATATATTTT.

The V call is TRBV6-4, the J call TRBJ1-3; 9 nucleotides line up with TRBD1. The CDR3 totals 15 residues. Germline lookup yields CDR1 MRHNA and CDR2 SNTAGT. Unmatched junction bases numbered 5, after V lost 6 bases and J lost 2 bases. CDR3 coding DNA: TGTGCCAGCAGCCCCGGGACAGGGCCTGGAAACACCATATATTTT. Translation gives CASSPGTGPGNTIYF.

This chain uses TRBV29-1 with TRBJ1-2; 8 bases fit TRBD1. The V and J ends lost 5 bases and 9 bases, in that order; junction bases with no gene match: 2. The CDR3 consists of 10 residues. Germline CDR1 is SQVTM and CDR2 is ANQGSEA. CDR3 nucleotides: TGCAGCGTTCGACAGGGGAGCTACACCTTC. This gives the protein CSVRQGSYTF. The whole variable domain, remainder taken from reference TRBV29-1 and TRBJ1-2, is SAVISQKPSRDICQRGTSLTIQCQVDSQVTMMFWYRQQPGQSLTLIATANQGSEATYESGFVIDKFPISRPNLTFSTLTVSNMSPEDSSIYLCSVRQGSYTFGSGTRLTVV.

V usage is TRBV25-1 and J usage is TRBJ1-4, with 7 nucleotides matching TRBD1. The ends lost 4 bases at V and 6 bases at J; junction bases unmatched: 2. The germline CDR1 and CDR2 sequences are MGHDK and SYGVNS. This CDR3 has 13 amino acids. The CDR3 protein is CASSVGGDEKLFF. DNA for the CDR3: TGTGCCAGCAGTGTAGGGGGCGATGAAAAACTGTTTTTT.

This clone was seen once. The chain joins TRBV19 to TRBJ1-3; unclear D gene. Trimming removed 3 bases at V and 0 bases at J, with 9 bases between. CDR1 and CDR2 (germline): LNHDA, SQIVND (reference sequence). There are 15 residues in the CDR3. The CDR3 reads CASSMVRDSGNTIYF. CDR3 coding DNA: TGTGCCAGTAGTATGGTGCGGGACTCTGGAAACACCATATATTTT.

The chain joins TRBV10-1 to TRBJ1-1; D perhaps matches TRBD1 (6 bases). Germline CDR1 and CDR2: WNHNN and SYGVQD (reference sequence). The V gene lost 4 bases and the J gene lost 5 bases, with 17 bases spanning the gap. The CDR3 contains 15 residues. CDR3 nucleotides: TGCGCCAGCAGTGGAACGGCAGGGGCGAGGACTGAAGCTTTCTTT. It codes for CASSGTAGARTEAFF.

The chain has TRBV2 and TRBJ2-7; tentatively, D is TRBD2 (6 bases). The CDR3 has 13 amino acids. V lost 0 bases to trimming and J lost 5 bases, with 8 bases between them. Germline loops: CDR1 SNHLY, CDR2 FYNNEI. The CDR3 bases are TGTGCCAGCAGTGAAGCGGGCGGGGACGAGCAGTACTTC. It specifies CASSEAGGDEQYF. Full variable domain (rest looked up from reference TRBV2 and TRBJ2-7): EPEVTQTPSHQVTQMGQEVILRCVPISNHLYFYWYRQILGQKVEFLVSFYNNEISEKSEIFDDQFSVERPDGSNFTLKIRSTKLEDSAMYFCASSEAGGDEQYFGPGTRLTVT.

The rearrangement links TRBV5-1 to TRBJ1-5, with D maybe TRBD1 (5 bases). Trimming took 4 bases from V and 4 from J, leaving 15 bases between them. Germline values: CDR1 SGHRS, CDR2 YFSETQ. The CDR3 totals 15 residues. CDR3 coding DNA: TGCGCCAGCAGCCCCGAAGGACAAGCTAATCAGCCCCAGCATTTT. It encodes CASSPEGQANQPQHF.

The chain carries TRBV25-1 and TRBJ1-1; tentative D call: TRBD1 (5 bases). Germline loops: CDR1 MGHDK, CDR2 SYGVNS. The CDR3 sequence is 15 residues long. Trimming removed 8 bases from V and 5 bases from J, with 21 bases in between. CDR3 protein: CASLGGGVGKTEAFF. DNA of the CDR3: TGTGCCAGCTTGGGGGGAGGGGTAGGTAAGACTGAAGCTTTCTTT.

Only a few counts were recorded for this clone. The chain has TRBV4-1 and TRBJ1-5; D is perhaps TRBD1 (6 bases). CDR1 MGHRA and CDR2 YSYEKL come from the germline V gene. The CDR3 has 16 residues. V lost 2 bases, J lost 0 bases, and 11 bases lay in between. CDR3 loop: CASSQFDRLSNQPQHF. As DNA, the CDR3 is TGCGCCAGCAGCCAATTCGACAGGCTTAGCAATCAGCCCCAGCATTTT.